A selection of T cell receptor beta chains follows, all from one sample in a study of monozygotic twins with inflammatory bowel disease. TCRdb reprocessed the 5' RACE reads, keeping one entry per CDR3 protein, no DNA. This listing includes about 330,000 distinct CDR3 sequences. The sequenced sample consisted of blood. These TCRs come from a human donor with ulcerative colitis or Crohn's disease, or a healthy co-twin of an affected twin (not recorded which). CDR3s include the opening cysteine and the closing phenylalanine or tryptophan.

v_call	j_call	cdr3_length	cdr3_aa
TRBV5-4	TRBJ1-1	15	CASSGLRETNTEAFF
TRBV5-1	TRBJ1-1	14	CASSYTGMNTEAFF
TRBV10-2	TRBJ2-5	14	CASSERRVQETQYF
TRBV29-1	TRBJ2-4	11	CSVFLSYIQYF
TRBV27	TRBJ1-1	17	CASIARAGVIWNTEAFF
TRBV7-2	TRBJ1-4	16	CASSPGRLATNEKLFF
TRBV7-9	TRBJ2-3	16	CASSQTGGPRTDTQYF
TRBV20-1	TRBJ1-1	15	CSARDVQAKNTEAFF
TRBV29-1	TRBJ1-1	14	CSAKQGLYGTEAFF
TRBV5-1	TRBJ2-1	16	CASSLAGGGELNEQFF
TRBV28	TRBJ2-5	13	CASTSPRRGTQYF
TRBV20-1	TRBJ1-5	13	CSARETGDQPQHF
TRBV7-8	TRBJ1-5	13	CASSSDSYQPQHF
TRBV5-1	TRBJ2-1	11	CASTGDNEQFF
TRBV14	TRBJ2-3	13	CASSQEFSAPQYF
TRBV12-3/TRBV12-4	TRBJ1-1	15	CASSLFGVVGYEAFF
TRBV12-3/TRBV12-4	TRBJ1-5	14	CASSSSTVPEPQHF
TRBV29-1	TRBJ2-7	14	CSVVSGVRIYEQYF
TRBV27	TRBJ2-5	11	CASARVTSGNF
TRBV12-3/TRBV12-4	TRBJ2-1	16	CASSSWASGGEQWEFF
TRBV28	TRBJ2-7	13	CASISGHYYEQYF
TRBV5-1	TRBJ2-5	13	CASSPGVGETQYF
TRBV4-1	TRBJ2-7	20	CASSQVLSGGLAVLTYEQYF
TRBV11-1	TRBJ2-3	19	CASSLIYRNRGNSADTQYF
TRBV6-1	TRBJ2-7	12	CASMGVPYEQYF
TRBV2	TRBJ2-2	14	CASRVTRNTGELFF
TRBV30	TRBJ2-7	13	CAWSATRFDEQYF
TRBV5-1	TRBJ2-1	15	CASSLIGWRDNEQFF
TRBV5-1	TRBJ1-5	14	CASSPEGVNQPQHF
TRBV27	TRBJ2-1	15	CASSWSRLAGTEQFF
TRBV7-6	TRBJ2-1	16	CASSLTGGFQGTEQFF
TRBV20-1	TRBJ2-1	15	CSASSFSGGAQKQFF
TRBV12-3/TRBV12-4	TRBJ2-7	12	CASRPLILGQYF
TRBV19	TRBJ1-5	14	CASSKMTVGLPQHF
TRBV7-2	TRBJ1-6	16	CASSLVPGAANSPLHF
TRBV7-9	TRBJ2-7	13	CASMTSGDYEQYF
TRBV12-3/TRBV12-4	TRBJ2-1	16	CASSGSVGSSYNEQFF